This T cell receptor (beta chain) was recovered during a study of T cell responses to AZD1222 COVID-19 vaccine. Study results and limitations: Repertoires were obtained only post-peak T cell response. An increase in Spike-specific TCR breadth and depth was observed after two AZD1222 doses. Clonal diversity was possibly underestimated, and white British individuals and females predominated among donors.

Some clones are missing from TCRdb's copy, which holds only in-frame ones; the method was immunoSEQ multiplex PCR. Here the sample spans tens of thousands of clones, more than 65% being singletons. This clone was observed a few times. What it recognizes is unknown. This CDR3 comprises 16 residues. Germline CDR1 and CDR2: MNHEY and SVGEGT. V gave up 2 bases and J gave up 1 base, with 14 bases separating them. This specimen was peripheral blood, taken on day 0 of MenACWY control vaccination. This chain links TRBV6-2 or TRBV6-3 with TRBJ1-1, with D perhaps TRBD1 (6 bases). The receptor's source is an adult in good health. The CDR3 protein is CASSYPLDRRNTEAFF. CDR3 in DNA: TGTGCCAGCAGTTACCCCTTAGACAGGCGGAACACTGAAGCTTTCTTT.